The 8 T cell receptor beta chains below were found in one sample sequenced in a study of vaccination effects on CD4 cells after COVID-19. Investigators separated out CD4+ T cells once around eleven days of culture had passed. Two doses of either BNT162b2 or mRNA-1273 were given to each participant. Here immunoSEQ multiplex PCR was the method, and the copy in TCRdb shows in-frame clones only, minus some. Of approximately 38,000 clones in the sample, 65% to 75% were seen once. No cognate antigen is known for these TCRs. The sample here was CD4+ T cells from PBMCs cultured without peptide, taken after COVID-19 vaccination. These receptors were obtained from a human donor who received a COVID-19 vaccine.

The chain is built from TRBV7-7 and TRBJ2-3; 10 bases line up with TRBD1. Looked up from germline, CDR1 is SSHAT and CDR2 is FNYEAQ (reference sequence). With 5 bases clipped from V and 4 bases from J, the junction kept 6 bases outside the gene matches. The CDR3 loop spans 15 amino acids. The CDR3 spells CASSMGQGSADTQYF. The DNA for the CDR3 is TGTGCCAGCAGCATGGGACAGGGGAGTGCAGATACGCAGTATTTT.

The chain couples TRBV6-6 to TRBJ2-3; TRBD2 might be the D (5 bases). The CDR3 length is 16 residues. The V end lost 5 bases, the J end lost 3 bases, and 18 bases lay between the germline ends. Germline CDR1 and CDR2: MNHNY and SVGAGI (reference sequence). For the CDR3, the DNA is TGTGCCAGCAGTCCCGCCGTGTGGGAGAAGACAGATACGCAGTATTTT. It translates to CASSPAVWEKTDTQYF.

This clone was recorded only once. The chain has TRBV7-9 and TRBJ2-6; D gene uncertain. In germline, CDR1 is SEHNR, CDR2 FQNEAQ (reference sequence). The V and J ends lost 7 bases and 0 bases respectively, with 10 bases between them. This CDR3 has 15 residues. DNA for the CDR3: TGTGCCAGCAATGGGCGACACTCTGGGGCCAACGTCCTGACTTTC. It translates to CASNGRHSGANVLTF.

The chain combines TRBV27 with TRBJ1-1; the D gene is possibly TRBD1 (6 bases). Trimming pared 3 bases from V and 1 base from J, leaving 6 bases between. The CDR3 has 13 amino acids. Germline lookup yields CDR1 MNHEY and CDR2 SMNVEV (reference sequence). The CDR3 spells CASSLGQNTEAFF. CDR3 DNA: TGTGCCAGCAGTTTGGGACAGAACACTGAAGCTTTCTTT.

The chain uses TRBV6-5 and TRBJ1-2; 8 bases map to TRBD1. This CDR3 has 16 residues. With V trimmed by 0 bases and J by 6 bases, 9 bases remained unmatched. Germline assignment: CDR1 MNHEY and CDR2 SVGAGI. CDR3 sequence: CASSYSRNRGRDGYTF. The CDR3 region has the DNA TGTGCCAGCAGTTACTCTCGGAACAGGGGGAGAGATGGCTACACCTTC.

In its sample, this clone was seen a few times. The V gene is TRBV27, the J gene TRBJ1-4; 7 nucleotides line up with TRBD1. J gave up 1 base and V 2 bases, and 1 base lay outside the gene matches. This CDR3 comprises 15 residues. CDR1 is MNHEY, CDR2 SMNVEV, per germline (reference sequence). CDR3 bases: TGTGCCAGCAGTTTAAACAGGGGAACTAATGAAAAACTGTTTTTT. Encoded protein: CASSLNRGTNEKLFF.

The chain employs TRBV10-3 and TRBJ2-1; 8 positions agree with TRBD2. Germline V gene sequence: CDR1 ENHRY, CDR2 SYGVKD. With V trimmed by 8 bases and J by 7 bases, 19 bases remained unmatched. This CDR3 is built from 17 residues. CDR3 amino acids: CAIGGTHYGGVQNEQFF. The CDR3 DNA reads as TGTGCCATCGGGGGGACCCACTACGGGGGGGTGCAAAATGAGCAGTTCTTC.

This chain uses TRBV5-1 with TRBJ2-1, with D unresolved. The CDR3 totals 15 residues. Trimming removed 0 bases from V and 6 bases from J, with 13 bases in between. Germline assignment: CDR1 SGHRS and CDR2 YFSETQ. The CDR3 loop is CASSLAEDSVNEQFF. Here the CDR3 DNA reads TGCGCCAGCAGCTTGGCCGAGGATTCGGTCAATGAGCAGTTCTTC.